The sequence of this T cell receptor (beta chain) was determined in a study of identical twins. Using its own MiXCR run on the 5' RACE reads, TCRdb lists one record per CDR3 protein. Of a few hundred thousand distinct CDR3 sequences in the sample, around 20% are singletons; the top ten hold 10% to 15%. This CDR3 spans 16 amino acids. Germline-derived CDR1 and CDR2 are ENHRY and SYGVKD. The J segment lost 3 bases and the V segment lost 2 bases, leaving 3 bases of the junction unmatched. The TCR sequence derives from a middle-aged man in good health. The gene calls are TRBV10-3 and TRBJ2-2; TRBD1 agrees at 10 bases. Sequenced: naive T cells sorted from blood. The CDR3 reads CAISEGDRGYTGELFF. CDR3 bases: TGTGCCATCAGTGAGGGGGACAGGGGCTACACCGGGGAGCTGTTTTTT.